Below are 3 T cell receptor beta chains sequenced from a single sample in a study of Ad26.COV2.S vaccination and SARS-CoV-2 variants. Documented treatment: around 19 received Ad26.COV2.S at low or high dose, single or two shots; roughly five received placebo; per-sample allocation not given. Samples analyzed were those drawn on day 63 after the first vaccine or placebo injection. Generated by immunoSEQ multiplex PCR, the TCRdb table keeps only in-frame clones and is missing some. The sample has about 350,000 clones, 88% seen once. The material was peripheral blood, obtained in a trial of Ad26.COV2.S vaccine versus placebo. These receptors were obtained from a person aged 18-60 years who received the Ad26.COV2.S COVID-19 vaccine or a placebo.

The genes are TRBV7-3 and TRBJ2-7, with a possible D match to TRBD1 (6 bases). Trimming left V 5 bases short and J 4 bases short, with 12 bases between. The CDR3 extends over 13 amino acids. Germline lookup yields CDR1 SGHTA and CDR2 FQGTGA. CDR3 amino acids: CASSPTTGYEQYF. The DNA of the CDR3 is TGTGCCAGCAGCCCAACCACAGGGTACGAGCAGTACTTC.

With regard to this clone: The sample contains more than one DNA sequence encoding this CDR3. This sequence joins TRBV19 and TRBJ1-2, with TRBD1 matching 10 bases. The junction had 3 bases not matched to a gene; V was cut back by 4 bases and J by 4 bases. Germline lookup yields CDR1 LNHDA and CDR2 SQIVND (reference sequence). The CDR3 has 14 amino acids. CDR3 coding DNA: TGTGCCAGTAGTACGACAGGGGGCTCCTATGGCTACACCTTC. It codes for CASSTTGGSYGYTF.

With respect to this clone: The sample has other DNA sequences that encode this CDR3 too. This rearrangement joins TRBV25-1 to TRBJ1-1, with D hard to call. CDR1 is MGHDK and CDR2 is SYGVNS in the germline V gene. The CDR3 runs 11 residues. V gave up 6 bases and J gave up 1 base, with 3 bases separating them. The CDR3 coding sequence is TGTGCCAGCAGGGAGAACACTGAAGCTTTCTTT. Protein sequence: CASRENTEAFF.